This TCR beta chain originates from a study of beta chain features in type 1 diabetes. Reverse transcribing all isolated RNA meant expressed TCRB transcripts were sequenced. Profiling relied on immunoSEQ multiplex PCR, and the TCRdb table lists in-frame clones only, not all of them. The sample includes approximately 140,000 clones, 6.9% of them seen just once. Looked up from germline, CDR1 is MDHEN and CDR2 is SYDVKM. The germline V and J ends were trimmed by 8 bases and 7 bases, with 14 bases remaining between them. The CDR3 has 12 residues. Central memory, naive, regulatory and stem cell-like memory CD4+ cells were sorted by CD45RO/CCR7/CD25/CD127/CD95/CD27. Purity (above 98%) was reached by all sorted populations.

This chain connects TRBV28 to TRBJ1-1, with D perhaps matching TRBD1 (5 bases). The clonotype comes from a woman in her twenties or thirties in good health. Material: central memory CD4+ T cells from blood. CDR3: CASVGQLIEAFF. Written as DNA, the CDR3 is TGTGCCAGCGTCGGACAATTGATTGAAGCTTTCTTT.